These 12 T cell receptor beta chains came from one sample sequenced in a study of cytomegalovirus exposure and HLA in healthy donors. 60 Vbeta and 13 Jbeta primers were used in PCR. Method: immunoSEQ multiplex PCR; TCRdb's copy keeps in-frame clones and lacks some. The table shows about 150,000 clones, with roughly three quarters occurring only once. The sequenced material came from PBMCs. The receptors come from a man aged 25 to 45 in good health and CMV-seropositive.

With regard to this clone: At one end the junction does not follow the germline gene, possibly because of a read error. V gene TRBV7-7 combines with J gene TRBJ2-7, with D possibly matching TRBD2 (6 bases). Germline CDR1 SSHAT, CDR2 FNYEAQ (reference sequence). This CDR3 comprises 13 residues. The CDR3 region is CASSPGLDYEQYF. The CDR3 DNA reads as TGTGCTAGCAGCCCGGGACTCGACTACGAGCAGTACTTC.

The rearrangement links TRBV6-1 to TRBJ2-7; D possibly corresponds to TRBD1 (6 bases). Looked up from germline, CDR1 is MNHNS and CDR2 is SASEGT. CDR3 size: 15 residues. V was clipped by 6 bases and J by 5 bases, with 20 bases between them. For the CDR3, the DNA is TGTGCCAGCAGAAGAAATTACAGGGTACAGGACGAGCAGTACTTC. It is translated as CASRRNYRVQDEQYF.

CDR3 amino acids: CASSKDRADLYEQYF. The CDR3 DNA sequence: TGTGCCAGCAGTAAGGACAGGGCAGATTTGTACGAGCAGTACTTC. The chain couples TRBV6-5 to TRBJ2-7; the match to TRBD1 covers 8 bases. J lost 4 bases, V lost 5 bases, and 10 bases had no gene match. CDR1 and CDR2 (germline): MNHEY, SVGAGI. This CDR3 region has 15 residues.

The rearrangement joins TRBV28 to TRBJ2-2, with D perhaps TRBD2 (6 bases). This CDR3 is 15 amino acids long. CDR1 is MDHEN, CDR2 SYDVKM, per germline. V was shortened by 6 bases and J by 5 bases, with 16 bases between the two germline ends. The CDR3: CASSTPVGGTGELFF. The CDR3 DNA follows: TGTGCCAGCAGCACTCCAGTCGGGGGAACCGGGGAGCTGTTTTTT.

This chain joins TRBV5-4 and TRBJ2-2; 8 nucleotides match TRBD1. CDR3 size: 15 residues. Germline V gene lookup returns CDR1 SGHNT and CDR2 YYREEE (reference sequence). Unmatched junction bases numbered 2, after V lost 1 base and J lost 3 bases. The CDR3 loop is CASSLQGAYTGELFF. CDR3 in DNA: TGTGCCAGCAGCTTGCAGGGGGCGTACACCGGGGAGCTGTTTTTT.

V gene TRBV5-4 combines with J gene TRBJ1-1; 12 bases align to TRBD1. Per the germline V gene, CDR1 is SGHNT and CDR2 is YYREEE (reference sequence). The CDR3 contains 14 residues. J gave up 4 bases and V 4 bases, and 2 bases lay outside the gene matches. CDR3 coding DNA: TGTGCCAGCAGCGCGGGACAGGGGGCCACTGAAGCTTTCTTT. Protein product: CASSAGQGATEAFF.

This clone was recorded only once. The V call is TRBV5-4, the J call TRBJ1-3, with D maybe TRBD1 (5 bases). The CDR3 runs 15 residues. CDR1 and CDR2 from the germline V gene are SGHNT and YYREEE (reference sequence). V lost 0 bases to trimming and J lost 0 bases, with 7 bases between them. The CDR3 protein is CASSLGQNSGNTIYF. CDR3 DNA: TGTGCCAGCAGCTTGGGACAGAACTCTGGAAACACCATATATTTT.

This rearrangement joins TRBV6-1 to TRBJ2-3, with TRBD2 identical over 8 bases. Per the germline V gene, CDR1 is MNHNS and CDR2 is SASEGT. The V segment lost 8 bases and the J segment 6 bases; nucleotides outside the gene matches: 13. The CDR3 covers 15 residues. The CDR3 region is CASLSGLPGGDTQYF. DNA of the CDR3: TGTGCCAGCCTCAGCGGACTGCCGGGAGGGGATACGCAGTATTTT.

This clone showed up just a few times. CDR3 loop: CASSHEGRERGIYGYTF. DNA of the CDR3: TGTGCCAGCAGCCATGAAGGAAGGGAGCGGGGCATATATGGCTACACCTTC. The V gene is TRBV5-6, the J gene TRBJ1-2; D is possibly TRBD1 (5 bases). Germline CDR1 and CDR2: SGHDT and YYEEEE. The CDR3 sequence is 17 residues long. Trimming removed 4 bases at V and 5 bases at J, with 24 bases between. Full variable domain (outside the CDR3, taken from reference TRBV5-6 and TRBJ1-2): DAGVTQSPTHLIKTRGQQVTLRCSPKSGHDTVSWYQQALGQGPQFIFQYYEEEERQRGNFPDRFSGHQFPNYSSELNVNALLLGDSALYLCASSHEGRERGIYGYTFGSGTRLTVV.

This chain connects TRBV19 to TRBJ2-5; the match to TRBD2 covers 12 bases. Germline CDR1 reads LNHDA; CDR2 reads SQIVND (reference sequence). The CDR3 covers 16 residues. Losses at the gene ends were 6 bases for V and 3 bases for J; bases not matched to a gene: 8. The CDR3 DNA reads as TGTGCCAGTAGGGGGGGACTAGCGGGCTACAAAGAGACCCAGTACTTC. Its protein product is CASRGGLAGYKETQYF.

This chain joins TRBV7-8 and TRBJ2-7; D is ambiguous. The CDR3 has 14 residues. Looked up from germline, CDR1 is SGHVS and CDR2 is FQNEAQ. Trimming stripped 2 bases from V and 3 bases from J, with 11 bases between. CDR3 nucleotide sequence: TGTGCCAGCAGCTTATGGCGGATCCACTACGAGCAGTACTTC. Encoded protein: CASSLWRIHYEQYF.

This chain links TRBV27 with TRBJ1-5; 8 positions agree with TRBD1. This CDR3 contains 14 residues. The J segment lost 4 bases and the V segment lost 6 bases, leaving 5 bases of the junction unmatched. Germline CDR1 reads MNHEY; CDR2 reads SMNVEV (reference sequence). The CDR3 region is CASSPGQENQPQHF. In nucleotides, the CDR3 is TGTGCCAGCAGCCCGGGACAGGAGAATCAGCCCCAGCATTTT.